The source of this TCR beta chain is a study of blood T cell repertoires in COVID-19. On the study more broadly: Sites across the United States, Italy and Spain contributed samples from acute and convalescent COVID-19. T cells, B-cell-depleted T cells, or PBMCs provided the cDNA or gDNA that served as material.

In the source study's methods: Nucleated cell number was recorded as an estimate derived from reference gene primer amplification. The protocol was immunoSEQ multiplex PCR, while the TCRdb copy is restricted to in-frame clones and leaves out a portion. The V and J calls and clone size were taken over from that table, and D and trimming were inferred from the DNA. The table lists about 280,000 clones, about 85% of them singletons. This clone was recorded only once. Germline V gene lookup returns CDR1 SNHLY and CDR2 FYNNEI. J was trimmed by 6 bases and V by 4 bases; bases with no gene match: 5. CDR3 length equals 15 residues.

The chain employs TRBV2 and TRBJ2-2; 10 positions match TRBD2. The specimen sequenced was peripheral blood. This receptor was taken from a human donor in a cohort sampled during active COVID-19. This CDR3 is CASSVASGSSGELFF. In DNA, the CDR3 is TGTGCCAGCAGTGTTGCTAGCGGGAGTTCCGGGGAGCTGTTTTTT. Together with reference TRBV2 and TRBJ2-2, the CDR3 gives the full variable domain: EPEVTQTPSHQVTQMGQEVILRCVPISNHLYFYWYRQILGQKVEFLVSFYNNEISEKSEIFDDQFSVERPDGSNFTLKIRSTKLEDSAMYFCASSVASGSSGELFFGEGSRLTVL.